Included here is one T cell receptor (beta chain) sequence, with context. Its antigen target is currently unknown. No clone much larger than this one lies a single base away; base qualities are absent. The data derive from a study of blood T cell repertoires in COVID-19 (TCRdb year 2020). Turning to the overall study: Collaborator samples came from the United States, Italy and Spain and covered acute and convalescent phases of COVID-19. A de-identified subject ID, COVID-19 status, age in years and sex were almost always included in the sample metadata. Deeply sampled blood TCRbeta repertoires from subjects exposed to, actively infected with, or recovered from COVID-19 were included in the dataset. The prospective study material was composed of cDNA or gDNA derived from T cells, B-cell-depleted T cells, or PBMCs. Samples were obtained from the ongoing ImmuneRACE study (first 160 participants) and from over 1,000 subjects provided by 6 global collaborators. The repertoires were released in a freely available public database intended as a resource for research on the immune response to SARS-CoV-2. Where HLA class I and class II types were available, the types were taken from metadata supplied by the sample provider, not from assay-based typing. What the research found in general, with its limitations: How much clinical and demographic metadata was included differed by source and by participant, and the metadata was provided uncurated.

Each collaborating institution followed its own protocols to collect whole blood in K2EDTA tubes. For TCRbeta analysis, collaborator samples were shipped as frozen whole blood, as isolated PBMCs, or as DNA extracted from either sample type. Germline trimming amounts to 6 bases on V and 9 bases on J, with 7 as the count of junction bases outside the gene matches. Including cysteine and phenylalanine, the CDR3 has 14 amino acids. The sequence is cut down to CDR3 DNA, 42 bases in frame from base 1. As encoded in the germline V gene (reference sequence), CDR1 is LNHDA while CDR2 is SQIVND. TCRbeta CDR3 regions were amplified from genomic DNA using the immunoSEQ Assay, a bias-controlled multiplex PCR. In the original analysis: Nucleated cell counts per sample were estimated from amplification of reference gene primers within the assay. Sequence reads were collapsed and filtered to measure the absolute abundance of every unique TCRbeta CDR3 rearrangement. For each sample, productive Simpson clonality was calculated by taking the square root of Simpson's diversity index across productive rearrangements. TCRdb retrieved this table from immuneACCESS and kept in-frame rearrangements only. Not all clones are present; in checked studies, unresolved V genes account for under half, and no reason is known for the remainder. From that table come the V and J calls and clone size; the DNA was used to work out D and trimming. Recorded for this sample are roughly 78,000 clones; roughly 86% of them occurred a single time. The ten largest clones capture around 1.9% of the sample.

Specimen: peripheral blood. The chain uses TRBV19 and TRBJ2-5; TRBD2 lines up with 13 middle nucleotides. This receptor was taken from a woman in her sixties with acute or convalescent COVID-19. The DNA sequence is given as TGTGCCAGTAGAGGGACTAGCGGGATCTTGGCCCAGTACTTC. It translates to CASRGTSGILAQYF.